These 8 T cell receptor beta chains were sequenced from one sample in a study of control samples from healthy donors and cancer patients. Using immunoSEQ multiplex PCR, the repertoire was profiled, and TCRdb retains in-frame clones only, with some absent. The table lists around 80,000 clones, roughly 91% of them singletons. Sequenced material: blood. All receptors come from a man over 45 in good health.

The chain links TRBV12-3 or TRBV12-4 to TRBJ1-1; no clear D gene. The length of the CDR3 is 13 residues. V lost 4 bases and J lost 0, with 6 bases in between. The DNA of the CDR3 is TGTGCCAGCAGTTACGGTCTGAACACTGAAGCTTTCTTT. It yields the protein CASSYGLNTEAFF.

The chain recombines TRBV6-1 with TRBJ1-2, with 11 bases identical to TRBD1. After removal of 3 bases from V and 8 bases from J, the junction contained 11 bases not matched to a gene. The CDR3 runs 16 residues. Germline CDR1 MNHNS, CDR2 SASEGT. CDR3 amino acids: CASSELSGTGGRGYTF. CDR3 in DNA: TGTGCCAGCAGTGAGCTAAGCGGGACAGGGGGTAGAGGCTACACCTTC.

The V gene is TRBV7-2, the J gene TRBJ2-3; D gene unclear. Trimming took 1 base from V and 2 from J, leaving 13 bases between them. Looked up from germline, CDR1 is SGHTA and CDR2 is FQGNSA. This CDR3 contains 16 residues. CDR3 sequence reads: CASSLVVGRLTDTQYF. DNA of the CDR3: TGTGCCAGCAGCTTAGTAGTCGGACGGCTCACAGATACGCAGTATTTT.

V is TRBV14 and J is TRBJ1-6; 8 nucleotides line up with TRBD1. With V trimmed by 3 bases and J by 7 bases, 2 bases remained unmatched. CDR3 length: 14 residues. From germline, CDR1 is SGHDN and CDR2 FVKESK. CDR3 sequence: CASSQGTGNSPLHF. The CDR3 DNA sequence: TGTGCCAGCAGCCAGGGGACAGGAAATTCACCCCTCCACTTT. Using reference TRBV14 and TRBJ1-6 for the parts outside the CDR3, the full variable domain is EAGVTQFPSHSVIEKGQTVTLRCDPISGHDNLYWYRRVMGKEIKFLLHFVKESKQDESGMPNNRFLAERTGGTYSTLKVQPAELEDSGVYFCASSQGTGNSPLHFGNGTRLTVT.

V is TRBV6-2 or TRBV6-3 and J is TRBJ1-1; possibly TRBD1 for D (5 bases). The germline V gene encodes CDR1 MNHEY and CDR2 SVGEGT. V lost 5 bases, J lost 7 bases, and 17 bases lay in between. The CDR3 is made up of 14 amino acids. The chain's CDR3 is CASSDPGIDSEAFF. As DNA, the CDR3 is TGTGCCAGCAGTGACCCCGGAATCGACAGTGAAGCTTTCTTT.

The chain joins TRBV11-2 to TRBJ2-7; the D call may be TRBD1 or TRBD2 (5 bases each). With 1 base removed from V and 0 bases from J, the gap between germline ends came to 19 bases. Germline lookup yields CDR1 SGHAT and CDR2 FQNNGV. This CDR3 is 18 amino acids long. CDR3 sequence reads: CASSLGREGTRSSYEQYF. The CDR3, as DNA: TGTGCCAGCAGCTTAGGACGCGAAGGGACCAGGAGCTCCTACGAGCAGTACTTC. Drawing the rest from reference TRBV11-2 and TRBJ2-7, the complete variable domain is EAGVAQSPRYKIIEKRQSVAFWCNPISGHATLYWYQQILGQGPKLLIQFQNNGVVDDSQLPKDRFSAERLKGVDSTLKIQPAKLEDSAVYLCASSLGREGTRSSYEQYFGPGTRLTVT.

This chain connects TRBV11-2 to TRBJ2-5; a possible D gene is TRBD2 (7 bases). This CDR3 is 15 amino acids long. Germline V gene data show CDR1 as SGHAT and CDR2 as FQNNGV. The ends were cut back, 2 bases at V and 5 bases at J, with 15 bases in the middle. CDR3 bases: TGTGCCAGCAGCTTATGGGGGGGGGCGCGGGAGACCCAGTACTTC. Translation: CASSLWGGARETQYF.

V is TRBV15 and J is TRBJ2-4; D not resolved. V dropped 4 bases and J dropped 0 bases, with 19 bases sitting between them. The germline V gene encodes CDR1 LNHNV and CDR2 YYDKDF (reference sequence). This CDR3 spans 18 amino acids. The DNA of the CDR3 is TGTGCCACCAGCAAGGTTGGCGGCGGCGATCGAGCCAAAAACATTCAGTACTTC. Its protein is CATSKVGGGDRAKNIQYF.